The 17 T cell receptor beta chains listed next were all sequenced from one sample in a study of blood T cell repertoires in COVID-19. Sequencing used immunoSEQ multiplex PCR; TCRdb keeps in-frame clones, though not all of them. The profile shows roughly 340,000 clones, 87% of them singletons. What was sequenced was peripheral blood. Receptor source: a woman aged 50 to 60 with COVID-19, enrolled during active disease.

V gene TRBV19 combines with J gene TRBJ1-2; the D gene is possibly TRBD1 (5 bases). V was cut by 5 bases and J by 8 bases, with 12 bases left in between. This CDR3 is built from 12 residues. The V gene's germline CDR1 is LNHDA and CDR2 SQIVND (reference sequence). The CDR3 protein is CASSSRALGYTF. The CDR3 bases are TGTGCCAGTAGTTCCAGGGCCTTGGGCTACACCTTC.

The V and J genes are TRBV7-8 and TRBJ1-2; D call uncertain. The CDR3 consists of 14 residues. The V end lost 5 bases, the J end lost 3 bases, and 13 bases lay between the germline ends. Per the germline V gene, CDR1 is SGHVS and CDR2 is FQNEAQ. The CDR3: CASSPHQRDYGYTF. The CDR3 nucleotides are TGTGCCAGCAGCCCCCATCAGAGGGACTATGGCTACACCTTC.

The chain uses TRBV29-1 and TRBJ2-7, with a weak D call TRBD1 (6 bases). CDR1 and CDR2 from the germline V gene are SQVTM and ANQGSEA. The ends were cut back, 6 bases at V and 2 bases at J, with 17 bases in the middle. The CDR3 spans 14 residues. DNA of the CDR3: TGCAGCGTAGAGACAGGAGGAGGAACCTACGAGCAGTACTTC. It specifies CSVETGGGTYEQYF.

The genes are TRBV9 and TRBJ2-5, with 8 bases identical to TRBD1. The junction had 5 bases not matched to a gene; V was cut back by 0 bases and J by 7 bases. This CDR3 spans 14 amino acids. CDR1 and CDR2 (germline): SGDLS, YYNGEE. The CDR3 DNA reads TGTGCCAGCAGCGTAGGACAGGGGTGGGCGACCCAGTACTTC. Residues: CASSVGQGWATQYF.

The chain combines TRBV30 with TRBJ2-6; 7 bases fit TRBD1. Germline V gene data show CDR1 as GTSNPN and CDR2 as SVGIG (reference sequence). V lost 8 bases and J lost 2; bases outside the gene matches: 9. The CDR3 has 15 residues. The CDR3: CARQGRLTGANVLTF. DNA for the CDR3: TGTGCCCGACAGGGAAGATTAACTGGGGCCAACGTCCTGACTTTC.

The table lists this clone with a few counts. Here the CDR3 DNA reads TGCGCCAGCAGCTTGGCTCTTAATCAGCCCCAGCATTTT. It yields the protein CASSLALNQPQHF. The J gene is TRBJ1-5, the V gene TRBV5-1, with unresolved D. The CDR3 runs to 13 residues. Trimming pared 0 bases from V and 4 bases from J, leaving 5 bases between. Per the germline V gene, CDR1 is SGHRS and CDR2 is YFSETQ.

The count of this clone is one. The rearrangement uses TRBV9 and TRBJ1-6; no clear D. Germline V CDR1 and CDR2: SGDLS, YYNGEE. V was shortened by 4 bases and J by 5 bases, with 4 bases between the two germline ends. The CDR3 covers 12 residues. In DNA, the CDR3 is TGTGCCAGCAGCCCCGATAATTCACCCCTCCACTTT. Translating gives CASSPDNSPLHF.

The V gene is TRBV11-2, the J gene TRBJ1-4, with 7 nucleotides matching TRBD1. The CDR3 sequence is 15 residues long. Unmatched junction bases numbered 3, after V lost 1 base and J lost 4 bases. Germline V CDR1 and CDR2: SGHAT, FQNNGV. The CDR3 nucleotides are TGTGCCAGCAGCTTAGGGGGACAGATTAATGAAAAACTGTTTTTT. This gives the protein CASSLGGQINEKLFF.

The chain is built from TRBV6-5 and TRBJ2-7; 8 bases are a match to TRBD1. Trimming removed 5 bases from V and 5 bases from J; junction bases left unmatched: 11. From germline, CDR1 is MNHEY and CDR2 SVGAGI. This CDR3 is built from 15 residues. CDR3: CASSTDDRGLNEQYF. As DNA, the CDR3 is TGTGCCAGCAGTACAGATGACAGGGGTCTGAACGAGCAGTACTTC.

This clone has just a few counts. CDR3 residues: CASSSTGRVSPLHF. DNA for the CDR3: TGTGCCAGCAGTTCAACAGGCAGGGTATCACCCCTCCACTTT. The chain joins TRBV7-9 to TRBJ1-6, with a weak D call TRBD1 (5 bases). The V end lost 6 bases, the J end lost 10 bases, and 16 bases lay between the germline ends. The germline CDR1 and CDR2 sequences are SEHNR and FQNEAQ (reference sequence). The CDR3 totals 14 residues.

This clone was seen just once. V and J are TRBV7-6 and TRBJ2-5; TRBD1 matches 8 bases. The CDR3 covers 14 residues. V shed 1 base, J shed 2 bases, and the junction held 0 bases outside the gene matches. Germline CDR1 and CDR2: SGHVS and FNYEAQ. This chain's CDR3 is CASSLGTGQETQYF. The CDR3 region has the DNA TGTGCCAGCAGCTTAGGGACAGGGCAAGAGACCCAGTACTTC.

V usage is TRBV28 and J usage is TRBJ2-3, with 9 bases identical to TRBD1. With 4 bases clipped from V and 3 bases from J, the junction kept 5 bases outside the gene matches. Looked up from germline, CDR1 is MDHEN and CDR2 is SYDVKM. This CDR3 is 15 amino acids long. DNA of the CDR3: TGTGCCAGCAGTTCCCCGGGACAGGGAACAGATACGCAGTATTTT. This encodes CASSSPGQGTDTQYF. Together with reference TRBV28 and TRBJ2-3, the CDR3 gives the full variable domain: DVKVTQSSRYLVKRTGEKVFLECVQDMDHENMFWYRQDPGLGLRLIYFSYDVKMKEKGDIPEGYSVSREKKERFSLILESASTNQTSMYLCASSSPGQGTDTQYFGPGTRLTVL.

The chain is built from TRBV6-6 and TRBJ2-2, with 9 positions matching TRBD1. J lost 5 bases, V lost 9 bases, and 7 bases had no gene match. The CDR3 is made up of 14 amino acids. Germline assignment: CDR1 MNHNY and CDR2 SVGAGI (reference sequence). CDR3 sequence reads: CASVTGTGTGELFF. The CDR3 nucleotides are TGTGCCAGTGTGACCGGGACAGGGACCGGGGAGCTGTTTTTT.

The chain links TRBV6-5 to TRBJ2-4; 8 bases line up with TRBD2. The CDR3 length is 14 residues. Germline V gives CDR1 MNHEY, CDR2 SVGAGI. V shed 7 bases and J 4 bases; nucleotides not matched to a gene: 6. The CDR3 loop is CASKLAEAKNIQYF. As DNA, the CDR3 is TGTGCCAGCAAACTAGCGGAAGCAAAAAACATTCAGTACTTC.

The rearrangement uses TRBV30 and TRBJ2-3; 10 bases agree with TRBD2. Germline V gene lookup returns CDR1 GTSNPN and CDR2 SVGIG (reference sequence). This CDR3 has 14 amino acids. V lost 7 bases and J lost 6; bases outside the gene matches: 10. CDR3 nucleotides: TGTGCCTATGGACTAGCGGAGCTAACGGATACGCAGTATTTT. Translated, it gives CAYGLAELTDTQYF.

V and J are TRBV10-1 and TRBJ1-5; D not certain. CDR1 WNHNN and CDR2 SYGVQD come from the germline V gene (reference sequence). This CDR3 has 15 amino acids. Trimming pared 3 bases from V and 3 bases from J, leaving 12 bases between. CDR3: CASSDVGNNNQPQHF. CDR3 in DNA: TGCGCCAGCAGTGATGTCGGGAACAACAATCAGCCCCAGCATTTT.

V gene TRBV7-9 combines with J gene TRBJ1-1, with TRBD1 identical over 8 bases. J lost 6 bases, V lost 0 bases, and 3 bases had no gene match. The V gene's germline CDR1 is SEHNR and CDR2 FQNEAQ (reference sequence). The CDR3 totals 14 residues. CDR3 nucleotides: TGTGCCAGCAGCTTAGCCCAGGGGGCAGCTGAAGCTTTCTTT. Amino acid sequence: CASSLAQGAAEAFF.